This T cell receptor beta chain was recorded in a study of radiotherapy plus CTLA-4 blockade in lung cancer. TCRdb keeps only in-frame clones here, not all; method: immunoSEQ multiplex PCR. The table shows under 65,000 clones, with about 77% occurring only once. Germline loops: CDR1 KGHSH, CDR2 LQKENI. V shed 6 bases and J shed 8 bases, with 19 bases lying between them. CDR3 length equals 14 residues. The rearrangement joins TRBV18 to TRBJ1-2, with D maybe TRBD1 (5 bases). The TCR was taken from a human donor with non-small cell lung cancer whose response to radiotherapy plus ipilimumab could not be evaluated. The source was peripheral blood, collected from a patient treated with radiotherapy plus ipilimumab. CDR3 loop: CASSPVTVLGGYTF. The DNA for the CDR3 is TGTGCCAGCTCTCCAGTGACAGTATTGGGCGGCTACACCTTC.